This TCR beta chain was retrieved from a study of CD8+ T cells in alopecia areata. Study-wide results and limits: In patients, TCRs were shared less clearly than in mice, and HLA may possibly be involved.

This clone has a single count. What it recognizes is unknown. Reverse transcription of extracted RNA yielded cDNA, which provided the sequencing template. Produced via immunoSEQ multiplex PCR; TCRdb's table is partial and in-frame only. This repertoire shows 89,000 or so clones, just over 50% found once; its top ten account for around 5%. CD4+ and CD8+ T cells were sorted from PBMCs stained for CD3, CD4 and CD8. Trimming left V 4 bases short and J 6 bases short, with 10 bases between. The germline V gene has CDR1 MNHNY and CDR2 SVGAGI (reference sequence). The CDR3 consists of 13 residues. The sample taken for sequencing was NKG2D-high CD8+ T cells sorted from blood. This chain joins TRBV6-6 and TRBJ1-5, with TRBD1 as a possible D gene (5 bases). This sequence was found in a human donor with alopecia areata. The CDR3 DNA sequence: TGTGCCAGCAGTTCGGGGGACGTTCAGCCCCAGCATTTT. This translates into CASSSGDVQPQHF.